This T cell receptor beta chain was profiled in a study of blood T cell repertoires in COVID-19. This CDR3 is 15 amino acids long. The germline V gene encodes CDR1 LGHDT and CDR2 YNNKEL (reference sequence). With 3 bases clipped from V and 9 bases from J, the junction kept 8 bases outside the gene matches. The method was immunoSEQ multiplex PCR; TCRdb's version includes in-frame clones alone and lacks a portion of them. In the table there are some 300,000 clones, around 87% of which are singletons. The chain joins TRBV3-1 (or the pseudogene TRBV3-2) to TRBJ2-7; TRBD2 matches 13 bases. The TCR was taken from a man in his 70s with acute or convalescent COVID-19. The source material was peripheral blood. The CDR3, as DNA: TGTGCCAGCAGCCAGTTGGGACTAGCGGGAACTGGGCAGTACTTC. It translates to CASSQLGLAGTGQYF.